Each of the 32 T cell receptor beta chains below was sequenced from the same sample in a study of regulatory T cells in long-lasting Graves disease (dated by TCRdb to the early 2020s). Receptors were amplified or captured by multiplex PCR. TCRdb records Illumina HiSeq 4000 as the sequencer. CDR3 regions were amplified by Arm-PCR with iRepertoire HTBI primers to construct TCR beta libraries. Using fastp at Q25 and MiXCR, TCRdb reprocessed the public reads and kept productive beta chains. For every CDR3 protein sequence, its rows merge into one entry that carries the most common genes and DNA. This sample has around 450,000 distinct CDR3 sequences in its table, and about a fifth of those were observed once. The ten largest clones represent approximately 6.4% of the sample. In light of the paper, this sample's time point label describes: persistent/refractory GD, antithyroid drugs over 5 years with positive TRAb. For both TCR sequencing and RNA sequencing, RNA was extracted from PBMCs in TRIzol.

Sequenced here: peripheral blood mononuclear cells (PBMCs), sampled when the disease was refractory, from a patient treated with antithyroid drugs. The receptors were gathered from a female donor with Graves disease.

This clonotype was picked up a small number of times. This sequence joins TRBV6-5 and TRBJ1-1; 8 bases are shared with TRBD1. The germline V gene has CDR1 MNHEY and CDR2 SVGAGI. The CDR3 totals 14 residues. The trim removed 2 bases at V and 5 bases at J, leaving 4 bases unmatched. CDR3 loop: CASSYGQGGTEAFF. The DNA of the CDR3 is TGTGCCAGCAGTTACGGACAGGGAGGGACTGAAGCTTTCTTT.

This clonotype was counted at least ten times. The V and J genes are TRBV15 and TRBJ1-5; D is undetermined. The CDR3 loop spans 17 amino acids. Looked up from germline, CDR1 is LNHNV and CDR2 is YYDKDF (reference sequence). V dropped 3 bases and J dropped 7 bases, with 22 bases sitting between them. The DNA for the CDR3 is TGTGCCACCAGCAGCCTAGTACGGGCAGCAGGAGGGCAGCCCCAGCATTTT. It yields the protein CATSSLVRAAGGQPQHF.

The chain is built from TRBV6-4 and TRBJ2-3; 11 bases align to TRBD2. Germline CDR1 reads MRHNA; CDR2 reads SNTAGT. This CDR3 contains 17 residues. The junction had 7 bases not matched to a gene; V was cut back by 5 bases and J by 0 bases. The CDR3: CASSLTSGTSSTDTQYF. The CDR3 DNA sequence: TGTGCCAGCAGTTTGACTAGCGGGACCTCTAGCACAGATACGCAGTATTTT.

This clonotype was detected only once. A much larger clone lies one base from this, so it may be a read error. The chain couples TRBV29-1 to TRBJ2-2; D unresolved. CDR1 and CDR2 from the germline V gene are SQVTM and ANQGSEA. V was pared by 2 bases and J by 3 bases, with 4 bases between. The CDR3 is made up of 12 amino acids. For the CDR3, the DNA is TGCAGCGTTGAAAGCGACACCGGGGAGCTGTTTTTT. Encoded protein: CSVESDTGELFF.

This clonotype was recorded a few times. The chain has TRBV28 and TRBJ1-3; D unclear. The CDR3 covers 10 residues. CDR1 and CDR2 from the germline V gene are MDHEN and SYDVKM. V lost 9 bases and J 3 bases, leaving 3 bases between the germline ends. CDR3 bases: TGTGCCAGTCTTGGAAACACCATATATTTT. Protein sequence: CASLGNTIYF.

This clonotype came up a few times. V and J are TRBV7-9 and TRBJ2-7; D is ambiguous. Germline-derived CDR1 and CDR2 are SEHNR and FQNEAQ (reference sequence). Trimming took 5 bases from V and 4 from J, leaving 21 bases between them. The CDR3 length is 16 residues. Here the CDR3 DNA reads TGTGCCAGCAGCACCCGACACATTAACCAAAGGTACGAGCAGTACTTC. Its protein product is CASSTRHINQRYEQYF.

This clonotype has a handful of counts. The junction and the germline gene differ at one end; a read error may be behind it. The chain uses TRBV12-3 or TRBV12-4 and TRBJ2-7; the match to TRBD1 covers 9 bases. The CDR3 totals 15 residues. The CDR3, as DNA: TGTGCCAGCAGTTTTTTTGGGACAGGGCCCTACGAGCAGCACTTC. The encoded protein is CASSFFGTGPYEQHF.

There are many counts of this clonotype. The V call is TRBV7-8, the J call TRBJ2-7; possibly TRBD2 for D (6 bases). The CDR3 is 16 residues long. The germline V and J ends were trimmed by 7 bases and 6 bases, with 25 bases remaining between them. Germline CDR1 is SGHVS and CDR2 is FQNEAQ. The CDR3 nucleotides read TGTGCCAGCACCCTTAGTTTCAGCCTTAGGGGAGGCGAGCAGTACTTC. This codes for CASTLSFSLRGGEQYF.

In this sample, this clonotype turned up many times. The CDR3 nucleotides read TGTGCCAGTGGGGCGGGAGGGAACACTGAAGCTTTCTTT. Amino acid sequence: CASGAGGNTEAFF. The genes are TRBV2 and TRBJ1-1, with D possibly matching TRBD1 (5 bases). The CDR3 extends over 13 amino acids. The germline V gene has CDR1 SNHLY and CDR2 FYNNEI. Between the trimmed V and J ends, which lost 9 bases and 1 base, there was a span of 12 bases.

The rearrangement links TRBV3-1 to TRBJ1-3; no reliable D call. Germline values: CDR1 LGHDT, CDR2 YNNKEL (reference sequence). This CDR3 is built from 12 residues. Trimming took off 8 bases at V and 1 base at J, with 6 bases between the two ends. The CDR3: CASWSSGNTIYF. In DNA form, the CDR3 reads TGTGCCAGCTGGTCGTCTGGAAACACCATATATTTT.

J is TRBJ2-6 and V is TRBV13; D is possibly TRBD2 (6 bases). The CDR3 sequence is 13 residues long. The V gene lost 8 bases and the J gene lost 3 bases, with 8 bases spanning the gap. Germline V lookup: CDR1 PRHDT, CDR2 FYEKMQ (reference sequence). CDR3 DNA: TGTGCCAGCGGAGGGAATGGGGCCAACGTCCTGACTTTC. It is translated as CASGGNGANVLTF.

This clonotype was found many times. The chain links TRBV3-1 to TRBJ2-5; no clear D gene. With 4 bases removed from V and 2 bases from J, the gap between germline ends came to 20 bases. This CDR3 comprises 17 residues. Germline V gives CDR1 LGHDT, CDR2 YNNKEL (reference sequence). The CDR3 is CASSPTPYSTLQETQYF. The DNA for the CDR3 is TGTGCCAGCAGCCCCACTCCTTATTCGACCCTACAAGAGACCCAGTACTTC.

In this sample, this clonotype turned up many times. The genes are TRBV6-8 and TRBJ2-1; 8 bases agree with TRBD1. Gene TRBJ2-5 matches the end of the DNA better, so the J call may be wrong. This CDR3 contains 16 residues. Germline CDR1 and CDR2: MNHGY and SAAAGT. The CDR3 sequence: CASSYALRGPEETQYF. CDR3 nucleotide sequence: TGTGCCAGCAGTTACGCCCTCAGGGGGCCGGAGGAGACCCAGTACTTC.

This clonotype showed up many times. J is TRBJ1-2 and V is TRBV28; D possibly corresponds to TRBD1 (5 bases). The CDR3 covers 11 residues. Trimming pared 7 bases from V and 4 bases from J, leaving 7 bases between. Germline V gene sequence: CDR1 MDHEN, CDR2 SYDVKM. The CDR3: CASTGPYGYTF. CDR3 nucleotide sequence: TGTGCCAGCACGGGGCCCTATGGCTACACCTTC.

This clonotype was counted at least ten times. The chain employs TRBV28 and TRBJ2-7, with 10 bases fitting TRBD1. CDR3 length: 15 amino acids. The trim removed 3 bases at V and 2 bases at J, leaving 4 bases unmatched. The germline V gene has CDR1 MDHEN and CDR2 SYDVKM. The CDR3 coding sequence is TGTGCCAGCAGTTTCCCCGACAGGGGGCCCTACGAGCAGTACTTC. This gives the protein CASSFPDRGPYEQYF.

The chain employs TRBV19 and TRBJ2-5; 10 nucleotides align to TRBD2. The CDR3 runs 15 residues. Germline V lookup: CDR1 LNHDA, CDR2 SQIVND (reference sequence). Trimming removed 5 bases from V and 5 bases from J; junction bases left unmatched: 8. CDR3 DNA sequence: TGTGCCAGTAGTCGGCTCCTAGCGGGAGATGAGACCCAGTACTTC. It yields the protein CASSRLLAGDETQYF.

The CDR3 DNA sequence: TGTGCCAGCACCGTCCTTGGGGGGAGGATAAGAAATGAGCAGTTCTTC. This translates into CASTVLGGRIRNEQFF. The rearrangement links TRBV28 to TRBJ2-1; D perhaps matches TRBD2 (6 bases). Germline CDR1 reads MDHEN; CDR2 reads SYDVKM. V lost 7 bases, J lost 7 bases, and 23 bases lay in between. This CDR3 is 16 amino acids long.

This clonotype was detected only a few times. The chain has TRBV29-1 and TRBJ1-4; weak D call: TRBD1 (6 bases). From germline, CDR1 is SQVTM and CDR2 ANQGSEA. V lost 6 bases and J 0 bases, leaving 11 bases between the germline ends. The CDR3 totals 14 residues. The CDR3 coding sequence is TGCAGCGTACGGGACATTGCAACTAATGAAAAACTGTTTTTT. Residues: CSVRDIATNEKLFF.

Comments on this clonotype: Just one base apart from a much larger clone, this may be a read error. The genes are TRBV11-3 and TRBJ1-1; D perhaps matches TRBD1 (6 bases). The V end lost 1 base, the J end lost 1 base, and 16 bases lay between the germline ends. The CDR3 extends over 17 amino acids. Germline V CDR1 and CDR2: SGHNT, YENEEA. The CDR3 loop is CASSLAGAVEGNTEAFF. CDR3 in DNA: TGTGCCAGCAGCTTAGCGGGGGCAGTGGAGGGGAACACTGAAGCTTTCTTT.

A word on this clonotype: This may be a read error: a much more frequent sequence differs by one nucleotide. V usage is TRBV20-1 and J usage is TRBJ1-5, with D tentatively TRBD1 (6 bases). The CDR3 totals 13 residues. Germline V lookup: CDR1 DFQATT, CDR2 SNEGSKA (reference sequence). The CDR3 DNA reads TGCAGTGCTAGACCGACAGGCAATCGGCCCCAGCATTTT. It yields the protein CSARPTGNRPQHF.

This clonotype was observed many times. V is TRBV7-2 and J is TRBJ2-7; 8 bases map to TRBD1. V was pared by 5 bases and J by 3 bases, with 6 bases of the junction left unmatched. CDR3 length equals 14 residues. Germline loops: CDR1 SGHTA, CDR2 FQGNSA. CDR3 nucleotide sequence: TGTGCCAGCAGCGTCGGACAGGGACGCTACGAGCAGTACTTC. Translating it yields CASSVGQGRYEQYF. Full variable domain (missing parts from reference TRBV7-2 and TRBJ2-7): GAGVSQSPSNKVTEKGKDVELRCDPISGHTALYWYRQSLGQGLEFLIYFQGNSAPDKSGLPSDRFSAERTGGSVSTLTIQRTQQEDSAVYLCASSVGQGRYEQYFGPGTRLTVT.

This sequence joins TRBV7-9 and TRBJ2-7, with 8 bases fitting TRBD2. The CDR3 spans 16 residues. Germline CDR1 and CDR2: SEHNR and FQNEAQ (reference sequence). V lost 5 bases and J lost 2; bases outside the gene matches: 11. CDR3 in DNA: TGTGCCAGCAGCCCGGACTGGACTAGCCGACCCTACGAGCAGTACTTC. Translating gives CASSPDWTSRPYEQYF.

CDR3: CASSLSSGTPSREQYF. The CDR3 region has the DNA TGTGCCAGCAGTTTATCCTCCGGGACCCCGTCTCGGGAGCAGTACTTC. V usage is TRBV27 and J usage is TRBJ2-7, with D possibly called TRBD1 or TRBD2 (5 bases each). The CDR3 has 16 amino acids. CDR1 MNHEY and CDR2 SMNVEV come from the germline V gene (reference sequence). V lost 0 bases and J 7 bases, leaving 19 bases between the germline ends.

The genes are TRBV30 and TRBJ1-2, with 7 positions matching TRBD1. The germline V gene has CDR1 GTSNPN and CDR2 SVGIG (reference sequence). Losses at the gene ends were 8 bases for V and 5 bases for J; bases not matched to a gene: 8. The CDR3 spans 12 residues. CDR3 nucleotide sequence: TGTGCCCGCTCCGGGACAGTATATGGCTACACCTTC. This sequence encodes CARSGTVYGYTF. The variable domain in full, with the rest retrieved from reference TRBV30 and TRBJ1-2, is SQTIHQWPATLVQPVGSPLSLECTVEGTSNPNLYWYRQAAGRGLQLLFYSVGIGQISSEVPQNLSASRPQDRQFILSSKKLLLSDSGFYLCARSGTVYGYTFGSGTRLTVV.

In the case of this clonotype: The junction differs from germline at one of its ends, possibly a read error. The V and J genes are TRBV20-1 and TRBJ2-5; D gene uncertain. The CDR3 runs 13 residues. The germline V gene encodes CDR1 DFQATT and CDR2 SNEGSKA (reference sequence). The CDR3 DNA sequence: TGTAGTGCCCCCTCGTGGTACCAAGAGGCCCAGTACTTC. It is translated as CSAPSWYQEAQYF.

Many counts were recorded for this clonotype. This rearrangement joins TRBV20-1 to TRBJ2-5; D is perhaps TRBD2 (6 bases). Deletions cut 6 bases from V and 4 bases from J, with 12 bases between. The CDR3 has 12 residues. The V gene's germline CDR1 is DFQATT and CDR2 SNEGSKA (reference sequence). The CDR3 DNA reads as TGCAGTGCCGCGTTGGGGGGAGAGACCCAGTACTTC. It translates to CSAALGGETQYF.

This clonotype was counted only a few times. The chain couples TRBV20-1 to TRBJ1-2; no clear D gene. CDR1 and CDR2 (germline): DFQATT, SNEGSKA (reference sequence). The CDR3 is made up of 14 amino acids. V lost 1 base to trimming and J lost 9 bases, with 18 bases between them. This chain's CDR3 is CSARGRPGSGSYTF. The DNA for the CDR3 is TGCAGTGCTAGAGGTCGCCCGGGGAGTGGGAGCTACACCTTC.

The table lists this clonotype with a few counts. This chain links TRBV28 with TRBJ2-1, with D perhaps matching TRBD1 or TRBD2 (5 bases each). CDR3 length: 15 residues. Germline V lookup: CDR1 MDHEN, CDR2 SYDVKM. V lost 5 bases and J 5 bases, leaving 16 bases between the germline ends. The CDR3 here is CASSPLTGPNNEQFF. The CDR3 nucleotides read TGTGCCAGCAGTCCTTTGACGGGACCTAACAATGAGCAGTTCTTC. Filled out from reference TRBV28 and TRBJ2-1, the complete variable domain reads DVKVTQSSRYLVKRTGEKVFLECVQDMDHENMFWYRQDPGLGLRLIYFSYDVKMKEKGDIPEGYSVSREKKERFSLILESASTNQTSMYLCASSPLTGPNNEQFFGPGTRLTVL.

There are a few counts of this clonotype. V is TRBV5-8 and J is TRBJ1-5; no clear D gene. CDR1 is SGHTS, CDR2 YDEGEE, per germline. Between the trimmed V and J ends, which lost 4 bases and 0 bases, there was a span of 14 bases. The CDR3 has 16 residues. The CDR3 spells CASSPQVGYSNQPQHF. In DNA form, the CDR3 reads TGTGCCAGCAGCCCCCAGGTGGGATATAGCAATCAGCCCCAGCATTTT.

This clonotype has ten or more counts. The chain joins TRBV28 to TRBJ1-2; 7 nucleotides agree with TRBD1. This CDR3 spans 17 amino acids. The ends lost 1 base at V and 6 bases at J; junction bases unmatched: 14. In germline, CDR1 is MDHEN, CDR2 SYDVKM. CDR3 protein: CASSLLDGIGGLDGYTF. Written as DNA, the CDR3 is TGTGCCAGCAGTTTATTGGACGGAATAGGGGGCCTGGATGGCTACACCTTC.

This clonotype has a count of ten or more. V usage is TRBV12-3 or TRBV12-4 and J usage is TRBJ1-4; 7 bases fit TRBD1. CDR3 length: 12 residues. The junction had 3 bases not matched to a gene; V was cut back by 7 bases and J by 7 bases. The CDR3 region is CASNNRGEKLFF. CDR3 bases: TGTGCCAGCAACAACAGGGGTGAAAAACTGTTTTTT.

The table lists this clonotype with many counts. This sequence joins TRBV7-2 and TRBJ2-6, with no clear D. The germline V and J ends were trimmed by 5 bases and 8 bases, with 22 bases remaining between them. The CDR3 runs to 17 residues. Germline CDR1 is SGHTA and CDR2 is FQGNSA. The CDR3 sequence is CASSPYLGRPISNVLTF. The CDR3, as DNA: TGTGCCAGCAGCCCTTATTTAGGACGGCCAATTTCCAACGTCCTGACTTTC.